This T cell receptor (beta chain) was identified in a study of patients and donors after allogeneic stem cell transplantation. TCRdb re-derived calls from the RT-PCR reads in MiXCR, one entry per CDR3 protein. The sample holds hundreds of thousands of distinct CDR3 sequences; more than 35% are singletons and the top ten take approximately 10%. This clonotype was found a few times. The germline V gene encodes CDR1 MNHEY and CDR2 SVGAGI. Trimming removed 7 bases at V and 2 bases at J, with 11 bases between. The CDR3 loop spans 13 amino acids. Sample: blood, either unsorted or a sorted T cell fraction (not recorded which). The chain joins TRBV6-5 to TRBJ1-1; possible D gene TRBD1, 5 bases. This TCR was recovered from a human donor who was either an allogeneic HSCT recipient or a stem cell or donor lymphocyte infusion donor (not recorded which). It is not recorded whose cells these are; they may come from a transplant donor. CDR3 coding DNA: TGTGCCAGCACTCGGGGGTTCAACACTGAAGCTTTCTTT. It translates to CASTRGFNTEAFF.